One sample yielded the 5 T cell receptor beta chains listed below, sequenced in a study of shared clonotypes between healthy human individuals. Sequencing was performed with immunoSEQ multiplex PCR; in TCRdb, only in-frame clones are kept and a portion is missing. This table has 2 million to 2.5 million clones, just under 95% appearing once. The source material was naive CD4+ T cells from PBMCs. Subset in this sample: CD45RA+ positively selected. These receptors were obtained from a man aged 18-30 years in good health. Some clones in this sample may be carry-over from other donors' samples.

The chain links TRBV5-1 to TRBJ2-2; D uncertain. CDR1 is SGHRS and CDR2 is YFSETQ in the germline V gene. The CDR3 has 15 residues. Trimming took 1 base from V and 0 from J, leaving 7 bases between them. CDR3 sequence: CASSLRDTNTGELFF. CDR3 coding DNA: TGCGCCAGCAGCTTGAGAGACACGAACACCGGGGAGCTGTTTTTT.

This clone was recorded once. The CDR3 loop reads CASSYLAGGTDTQYF. CDR3 in DNA: TGTGCCAGCAGTTATCTAGCGGGAGGCACAGATACGCAGTATTTT. J is TRBJ2-3 and V is TRBV2, with TRBD2 matching over 10 bases. The CDR3 extends over 15 amino acids. Germline assignment: CDR1 SNHLY and CDR2 FYNNEI. After removal of 5 bases from V and 1 base from J, the junction contained 3 bases not matched to a gene.

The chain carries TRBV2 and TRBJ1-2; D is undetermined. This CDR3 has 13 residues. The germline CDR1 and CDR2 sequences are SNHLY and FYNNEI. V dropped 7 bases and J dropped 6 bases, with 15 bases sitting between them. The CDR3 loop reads CASTPRIINGYTF. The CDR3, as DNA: TGTGCCAGCACCCCCCGAATCATAAATGGCTACACCTTC.

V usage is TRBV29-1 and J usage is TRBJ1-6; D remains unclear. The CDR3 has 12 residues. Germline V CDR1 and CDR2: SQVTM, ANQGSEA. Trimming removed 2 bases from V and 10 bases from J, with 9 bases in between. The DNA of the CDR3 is TGCAGCGTTGAAAAAGATGGGTCACCCCTCCACTTT. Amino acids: CSVEKDGSPLHF.

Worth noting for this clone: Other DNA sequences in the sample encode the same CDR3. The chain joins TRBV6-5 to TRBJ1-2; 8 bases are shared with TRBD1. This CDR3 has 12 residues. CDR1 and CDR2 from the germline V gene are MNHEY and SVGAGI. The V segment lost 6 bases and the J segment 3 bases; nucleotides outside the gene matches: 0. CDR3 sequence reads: CASRGQDYGYTF. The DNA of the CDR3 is TGTGCCAGCAGGGGACAGGACTATGGCTACACCTTC.